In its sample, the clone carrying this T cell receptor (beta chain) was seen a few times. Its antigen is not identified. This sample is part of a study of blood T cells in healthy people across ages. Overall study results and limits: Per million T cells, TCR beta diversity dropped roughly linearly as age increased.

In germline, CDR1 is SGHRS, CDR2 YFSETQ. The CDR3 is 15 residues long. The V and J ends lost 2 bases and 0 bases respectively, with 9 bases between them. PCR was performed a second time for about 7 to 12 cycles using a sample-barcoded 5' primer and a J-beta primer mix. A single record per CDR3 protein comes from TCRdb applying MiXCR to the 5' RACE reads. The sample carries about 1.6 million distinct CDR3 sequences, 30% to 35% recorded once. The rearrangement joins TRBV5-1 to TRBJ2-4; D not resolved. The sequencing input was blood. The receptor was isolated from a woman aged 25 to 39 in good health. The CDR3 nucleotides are TGCGCCAGCAGCTTAGGAGAGCTAGCCAAAAACATTCAGTACTTC. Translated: CASSLGELAKNIQYF.